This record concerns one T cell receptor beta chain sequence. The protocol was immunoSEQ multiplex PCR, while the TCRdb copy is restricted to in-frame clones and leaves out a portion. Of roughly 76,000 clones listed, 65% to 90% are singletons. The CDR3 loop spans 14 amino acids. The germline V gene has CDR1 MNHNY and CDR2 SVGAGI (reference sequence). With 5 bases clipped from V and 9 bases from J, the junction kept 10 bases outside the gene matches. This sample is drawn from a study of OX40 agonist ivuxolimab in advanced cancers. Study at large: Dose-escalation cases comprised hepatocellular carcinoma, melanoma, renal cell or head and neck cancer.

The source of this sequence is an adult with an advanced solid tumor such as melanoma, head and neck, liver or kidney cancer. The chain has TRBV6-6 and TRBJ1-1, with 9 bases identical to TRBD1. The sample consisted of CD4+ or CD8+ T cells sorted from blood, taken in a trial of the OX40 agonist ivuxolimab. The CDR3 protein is CASSLTGGEKKAFF. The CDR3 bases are TGTGCCAGCAGTCTAACAGGGGGCGAGAAAAAAGCTTTCTTT.